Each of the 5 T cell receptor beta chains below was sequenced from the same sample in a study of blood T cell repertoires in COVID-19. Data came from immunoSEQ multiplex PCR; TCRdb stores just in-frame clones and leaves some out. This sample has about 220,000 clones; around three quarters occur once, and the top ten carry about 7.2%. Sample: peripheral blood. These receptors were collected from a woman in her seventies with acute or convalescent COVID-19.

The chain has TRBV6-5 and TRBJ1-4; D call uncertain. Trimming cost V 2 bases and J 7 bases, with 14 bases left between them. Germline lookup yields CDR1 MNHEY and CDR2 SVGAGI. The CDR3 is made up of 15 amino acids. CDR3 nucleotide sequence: TGTGCCAGCAGTTACGCAGGCCGATCGACTGAAAAACTGTTTTTT. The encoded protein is CASSYAGRSTEKLFF.

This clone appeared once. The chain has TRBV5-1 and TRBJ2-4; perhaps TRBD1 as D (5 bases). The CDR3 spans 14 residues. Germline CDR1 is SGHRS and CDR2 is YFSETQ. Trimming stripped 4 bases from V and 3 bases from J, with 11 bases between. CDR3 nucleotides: TGCGCCAGCAGCCCAGGGTACGGCAAAAACATTCAGTACTTC. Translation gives CASSPGYGKNIQYF.

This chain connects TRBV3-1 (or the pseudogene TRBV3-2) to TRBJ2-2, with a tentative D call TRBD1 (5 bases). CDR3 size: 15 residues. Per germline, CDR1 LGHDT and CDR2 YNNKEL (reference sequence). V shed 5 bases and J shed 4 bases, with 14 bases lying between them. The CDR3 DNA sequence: TGTGCCAGCAGCGAAAGGATAGGGGTCACCGGGGAGCTGTTTTTT. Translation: CASSERIGVTGELFF.

This CDR3 reads CASSDGGTSQETQYF. The DNA of the CDR3 is TGTGCCAGTAGTGACGGGGGAACGAGCCAAGAGACCCAGTACTTC. This rearrangement joins TRBV19 to TRBJ2-5; possible D gene TRBD2, 6 bases. The germline V gene encodes CDR1 LNHDA and CDR2 SQIVND (reference sequence). The CDR3 has 15 amino acids. The germline V and J ends were trimmed by 5 bases and 1 base, with 14 bases remaining between them. Looking up the rest from reference TRBV19 and TRBJ2-5 gives the full variable domain: DGGITQSPKYLFRKEGQNVTLSCEQNLNHDAMYWYRQDPGQGLRLIYYSQIVNDFQKGDIAEGYSVSREKKESFPLTVTSAQKNPTAFYLCASSDGGTSQETQYFGPGTRLLVL.

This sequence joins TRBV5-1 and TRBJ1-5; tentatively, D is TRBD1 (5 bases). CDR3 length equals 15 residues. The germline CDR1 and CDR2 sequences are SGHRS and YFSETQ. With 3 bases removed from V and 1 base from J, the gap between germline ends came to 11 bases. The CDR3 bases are TGCGCCAGCAGCTGGGAGGGGAGGAGCAATCAGCCCCAGCATTTT. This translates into CASSWEGRSNQPQHF.